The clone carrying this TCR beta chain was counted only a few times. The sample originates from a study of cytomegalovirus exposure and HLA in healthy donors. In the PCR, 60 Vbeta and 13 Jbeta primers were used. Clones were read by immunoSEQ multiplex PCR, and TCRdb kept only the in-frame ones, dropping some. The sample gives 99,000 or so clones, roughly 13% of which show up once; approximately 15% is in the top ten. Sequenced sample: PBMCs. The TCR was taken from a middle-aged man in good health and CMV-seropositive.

The CDR3 spells CASSSQGGQPQHF. The CDR3 nucleotides read TGTGCCAGTAGTTCACAGGGGGGTCAGCCCCAGCATTTT. The chain joins TRBV19 to TRBJ1-5; 8 bases line up with TRBD1. Germline V CDR1 and CDR2: LNHDA, SQIVND (reference sequence). This CDR3 is built from 13 residues. Losses at the gene ends were 5 bases for V and 6 bases for J; bases not matched to a gene: 3.